What follows are 21 T cell receptor beta chains derived from one specimen sequenced in a study of blood T cell repertoires in COVID-19. TCRdb keeps only in-frame clones here, not all; method: immunoSEQ multiplex PCR. This table has over 250,000 clones, 75% to 90% appearing once. Sequencing was done on a sample of peripheral blood. Receptors were obtained from a man aged 50-60 years with acute or convalescent COVID-19.

The chain joins TRBV20-1 to TRBJ2-7, with 10 bases fitting TRBD1. Germline CDR1 is DFQATT and CDR2 is SNEGSKA (reference sequence). After removal of 3 bases from V and 6 bases from J, the junction contained 8 bases not matched to a gene. The CDR3 spans 14 residues. This CDR3 reads CSASSGTGVGEQYF. The CDR3 DNA is TGCAGTGCTAGTTCTGGGACAGGGGTAGGCGAGCAGTACTTC.

This clone was observed once. J is TRBJ2-2 and V is TRBV9; TRBD2 matches at 9 bases. J was trimmed by 3 bases and V by 0 bases; bases with no gene match: 3. The germline V gene encodes CDR1 SGDLS and CDR2 YYNGEE. The CDR3 length is 16 residues. This CDR3 reads CASSVEAGGHTGELFF. For the CDR3, the DNA is TGTGCCAGCAGCGTAGAAGCGGGGGGCCACACCGGGGAGCTGTTTTTT.

The chain couples TRBV5-1 to TRBJ2-4; tentative D call: TRBD2 (6 bases). Trimming took 3 bases from V and 1 from J, leaving 23 bases between them. The germline V gene has CDR1 SGHRS and CDR2 YFSETQ. The CDR3 runs to 19 residues. CDR3 in DNA: TGCGCCAGCAGCTATGACAGAGCTCGGGGGTCTATTGCCAAAAACATTCAGTACTTC. Protein sequence: CASSYDRARGSIAKNIQYF.

The chain employs TRBV4-1 and TRBJ2-2; D not certain. Germline V gives CDR1 MGHRA, CDR2 YSYEKL. The CDR3 is made up of 15 amino acids. Trimming removed 2 bases from V and 4 bases from J, with 11 bases in between. The CDR3 loop reads CASSQFPEFTGELFF. In DNA form, the CDR3 reads TGCGCCAGCAGCCAATTTCCCGAGTTCACCGGGGAGCTGTTTTTT.

In DNA form, the CDR3 reads TGTGCCAGCAGCCTGATGGTTACTGATCAGCCCCAGCATTTT. Translated, it gives CASSLMVTDQPQHF. The gene calls are TRBV11-2 and TRBJ1-5, with D unclear. This CDR3 spans 14 amino acids. CDR1 and CDR2 (germline): SGHAT, FQNNGV. Trimming shortened V by 5 bases and J by 5 bases, and 13 bases separated the two germline ends. The variable domain in full, completed from reference TRBV11-2 and TRBJ1-5, reads EAGVAQSPRYKIIEKRQSVAFWCNPISGHATLYWYQQILGQGPKLLIQFQNNGVVDDSQLPKDRFSAERLKGVDSTLKIQPAKLEDSAVYLCASSLMVTDQPQHFGDGTRLSIL.

J is TRBJ1-2 and V is TRBV6-1; D uncertain. Per germline, CDR1 MNHNS and CDR2 SASEGT. The CDR3 covers 12 residues. The V end lost 5 bases, the J end lost 8 bases, and 12 bases lay between the germline ends. The CDR3 spells CASSSYREGYTF. Here the CDR3 DNA reads TGTGCCAGCAGTTCCTATCGGGAGGGCTACACCTTC.

The V gene is TRBV5-6, the J gene TRBJ2-4, with TRBD2 matching over 8 bases. Germline trimming cut 3 bases from V and 15 bases from J; bases unmatched to any gene: 8. CDR1 and CDR2 from the germline V gene are SGHDT and YYEEEE. This CDR3 has 12 amino acids. CDR3 amino acids: CASSYGGLGSYF. As DNA, the CDR3 is TGTGCCAGCAGCTACGGGGGACTAGGATCGTACTTC.

As for this clone: This sample includes further DNA sequences coding for the same CDR3. V usage is TRBV5-1 and J usage is TRBJ1-1; possible D gene TRBD1, 5 bases. V lost 4 bases to trimming and J lost 1 base, with 8 bases between them. This CDR3 region has 13 residues. Looked up from germline, CDR1 is SGHRS and CDR2 is YFSETQ. The DNA for the CDR3 is TGCGCCAGCAGCCTTCAGGGGAACACTGAAGCTTTCTTT. Translation: CASSLQGNTEAFF.

V gene TRBV14 combines with J gene TRBJ2-5; TRBD2 aligns across 7 bases. Germline assignment: CDR1 SGHDN and CDR2 FVKESK. The CDR3 is 20 residues long. With 0 bases clipped from V and 9 bases from J, the junction kept 25 bases outside the gene matches. The CDR3 DNA sequence: TGTGCCAGCAGCCAAGATGGGGGTGTGAGACTAGCTCCTCCCGGGCGGTCCCAGTACTTC. It translates to CASSQDGGVRLAPPGRSQYF.

This sequence joins TRBV29-1 and TRBJ2-7; D possibly corresponds to TRBD1 (5 bases). The CDR3 extends over 11 amino acids. The V end was cut by 7 bases, the J end by 7 bases, with 14 bases between. Germline V gives CDR1 SQVTM, CDR2 ANQGSEA. The CDR3 reads CSGQLYEEQYF. CDR3 sequence (DNA): TGCAGCGGACAGTTATACGAGGAGCAGTACTTC.

This rearrangement joins TRBV4-2 to TRBJ2-3, with 10 bases that match TRBD2. From germline, CDR1 is LGHNA and CDR2 YNFKEQ. The CDR3 covers 18 residues. V lost 1 base, J lost 3 bases, and 10 bases stayed unmatched. Written as DNA, the CDR3 is TGTGCCAGCAGCCAAGTTCCCCTAGCGGGGGTAGGGACAGATACGCAGTATTTT. It encodes CASSQVPLAGVGTDTQYF.

J is TRBJ2-2 and V is TRBV7-3; the D gene is possibly TRBD2 (6 bases). CDR3 length: 14 amino acids. V lost 5 bases, J lost 3 bases, and 10 bases lay in between. CDR1 is SGHTA and CDR2 is FQGTGA in the germline V gene. CDR3 protein: CASSPWGDTGELFF. The CDR3 DNA reads TGTGCCAGCAGCCCTTGGGGGGACACCGGGGAGCTGTTTTTT.

For the CDR3, the DNA is TGTGCCAGCAGCGTCAGGCCCCAGGTTGAAAAACTGTTTTTT. Its protein product is CASSVRPQVEKLFF. The V and J genes are TRBV9 and TRBJ1-4, with D uncertain. The CDR3 length is 14 residues. Trimming shortened V by 2 bases and J by 7 bases, and 12 bases separated the two germline ends. CDR1 is SGDLS and CDR2 is YYNGEE in the germline V gene.

The chain carries TRBV7-9 and TRBJ2-3; 8 bases align to TRBD1. Germline V gene lookup returns CDR1 SEHNR and CDR2 FQNEAQ (reference sequence). Trimming took 10 bases from V and 0 from J; bases not matched to a gene: 6. The CDR3 runs 14 residues. CDR3 in DNA: TGTGCCACTAACGGACAGGGAAGCACAGATACGCAGTATTTT. Translation gives CATNGQGSTDTQYF.

This clone has just one count. The rearrangement links TRBV30 to TRBJ2-3, with D maybe TRBD2 (6 bases). CDR3 length: 11 amino acids. V was clipped by 3 bases and J by 5 bases, with 6 bases between them. CDR1 and CDR2 from the germline V gene are GTSNPN and SVGIG (reference sequence). CDR3 nucleotides: TGTGCCTGGAGGCGGGGAGATACGCAGTATTTT. This gives the protein CAWRRGDTQYF.

This rearrangement joins TRBV18 to TRBJ1-2, with TRBD1 as a possible D gene (6 bases). Germline V lookup: CDR1 KGHSH, CDR2 LQKENI. This CDR3 contains 16 residues. Trimming pared 3 bases from V and 3 bases from J, leaving 17 bases between. This chain's CDR3 is CASSPTGTPGDYGYTF. The DNA of the CDR3 is TGTGCCAGCTCACCTACCGGGACACCTGGGGACTATGGCTACACCTTC.

The DNA for the CDR3 is TGTGCCAGCAGCACCGCACAGGGGAACACTGAAGCTTTCTTT. This gives the protein CASSTAQGNTEAFF. The rearrangement links TRBV11-2 to TRBJ1-1, with a possible D match to TRBD1 (6 bases). The germline CDR1 and CDR2 sequences are SGHAT and FQNNGV. Trimming left V 5 bases short and J 1 base short, with 11 bases between. There are 14 residues in the CDR3.

The genes are TRBV5-1 and TRBJ2-1, with a weak D call TRBD1 (5 bases). V was shortened by 1 base and J by 3 bases, with 8 bases between the two germline ends. CDR1 is SGHRS, CDR2 YFSETQ, per germline. CDR3 length: 14 residues. CDR3: CASSLYDSYNEQFF. The CDR3 nucleotides are TGCGCCAGCAGCTTGTACGACAGCTACAATGAGCAGTTCTTC. Based on the CDR3 plus reference TRBV5-1 and TRBJ2-1, the full variable domain is KAGVTQTPRYLIKTRGQQVTLSCSPISGHRSVSWYQQTPGQGLQFLFEYFSETQRNKGNFPGRFSGRQFSNSRSEMNVSTLELGDSALYLCASSLYDSYNEQFFGPGTRLTVL.

J is TRBJ1-2 and V is TRBV2, with 10 bases fitting TRBD1. Trimming cost V 6 bases and J 8 bases; bases outside gene matches: 9. This CDR3 is 14 amino acids long. Germline V gene lookup returns CDR1 SNHLY and CDR2 FYNNEI. The CDR3 protein is CASRVDRGPRGYTF. In DNA, the CDR3 is TGTGCCAGCAGAGTTGACAGGGGGCCACGGGGCTACACCTTC.

This clone was detected only once. The CDR3 here is CASSLRTGTTNEKLFF. The CDR3 nucleotides read TGTGCCAGCAGTCTTAGGACGGGAACAACTAATGAAAAACTGTTTTTT. This chain joins TRBV2 and TRBJ1-4; D ambiguous. Trimming took off 5 bases at V and 0 bases at J, with 13 bases between the two ends. CDR3 length: 16 residues. Germline CDR1 and CDR2: SNHLY and FYNNEI. Variable domain in full (rest from reference TRBV2 and TRBJ1-4): EPEVTQTPSHQVTQMGQEVILRCVPISNHLYFYWYRQILGQKVEFLVSFYNNEISEKSEIFDDQFSVERPDGSNFTLKIRSTKLEDSAMYFCASSLRTGTTNEKLFFGSGTQLSVL.

The chain joins TRBV7-3 to TRBJ2-2, with D possibly being TRBD2 (5 bases). The V end lost 8 bases, the J end lost 5 bases, and 21 bases lay between the germline ends. The CDR3 consists of 16 residues. CDR1 SGHTA and CDR2 FQGTGA come from the germline V gene. The CDR3 spells CASAQPPGSGTGELFF. For the CDR3, the DNA is TGTGCCAGCGCCCAGCCTCCGGGATCGGGGACCGGGGAGCTGTTTTTT.